This T cell receptor beta chain came from a study of Ad26.COV2.S vaccination and SARS-CoV-2 variants. Profiled with immunoSEQ multiplex PCR; TCRdb holds only in-frame clones, not every one. The data hold some 480,000 clones, with 70% to 90% observed a single time. Notes on this clone: What it binds is not known.

Study-level findings and limits: Vaccinees and placebo recipients showed similar non-spike TCR breadth. An underestimation of total T cell responses may have resulted from the TCR breadth and depth analyses.

Per germline, CDR1 MDHEN and CDR2 SYDVKM. V was pared by 7 bases and J by 4 bases, with 11 bases between. The length of the CDR3 is 13 residues. Sample treatment: some 19 received Ad26.COV2.S at low or high dose, single or two shots; about 5 received placebo; per-sample allocation not given. At day 63 after the first vaccine or placebo injection, samples were drawn. An adult donor aged 18-55 years was enrolled in Boston. Spike of the Wuhan-strain SARS-CoV-2 was expressed by an Ad26 vector, which formed the vaccine. The chain couples TRBV28 to TRBJ1-5, with D possibly TRBD1 on 6 matching bases. This receptor was taken from a person between 18 and 59 years old who received the Ad26.COV2.S COVID-19 vaccine or a placebo. The sequences come from peripheral blood, collected in a trial of Ad26.COV2.S vaccine versus placebo. CDR3 sequence (DNA): TGTGCCAGCAAGCGACAGGAGAATCAGCCCCAGCATTTT. It specifies CASKRQENQPQHF.